The 18 T cell receptor beta chains below come from one sample, sequenced in a study of human T cells and chemical hapten exposure. MiXCR, applied by TCRdb to the RACE reads, yields one record per CDR3 protein. The data contain tens of thousands of distinct CDR3 sequences, 9.6% of them singletons. Time point: pre-sensitization, week 0. Treatment described: therapeutic diphenylcyclopropenone sensitization with weekly scalp DPC. RNA extraction used unfractionated whole blood as the source of total RNA. Material: whole blood, obtained in connection with sensitization to the hapten diphenylcyclopropenone (DPC). The receptors derive from a woman between 25 and 40 years old with alopecia areata. Some clones in this sample may be carry-over from other donors' samples.

This clonotype was picked up a small number of times. J is TRBJ2-7 and V is TRBV28; the D gene is possibly TRBD1 (6 bases). Trimming pared 1 base from V and 1 base from J, leaving 11 bases between. Germline values: CDR1 MDHEN, CDR2 SYDVKM. The CDR3 is made up of 15 amino acids. The CDR3 nucleotides are TGTGCCAGCAGTTTATTTCAGGGGTTATCCTACGAGCAGTACTTC. Its translation: CASSLFQGLSYEQYF.

The genes are TRBV19 and TRBJ1-5; D gene unclear. This CDR3 spans 13 amino acids. CDR1 is LNHDA, CDR2 SQIVND, per germline (reference sequence). Trimming left V 3 bases short and J 0 bases short, with 3 bases between. The CDR3 DNA is TGTGCCAGTAGTATGGATAGCAATCAGCCCCAGCATTTT. Translated, it gives CASSMDSNQPQHF.

The J gene is TRBJ2-7, the V gene TRBV7-9, with D unclear. In germline, CDR1 is SEHNR, CDR2 FQNEAQ (reference sequence). Trimming pared 4 bases from V and 1 base from J, leaving 14 bases between. The CDR3 totals 15 residues. The chain's CDR3 is CASSSGPKSSYEQYF. The CDR3 bases are TGTGCCAGCAGCTCCGGGCCGAAATCTTCCTACGAGCAGTACTTC. Together with reference TRBV7-9 and TRBJ2-7, the CDR3 gives the full variable domain: DTGVSQNPRHKITKRGQNVTFRCDPISEHNRLYWYRQTLGQGPEFLTYFQNEAQLEKSRLLSDRFSAERPKGSFSTLEIQRTEQGDSAMYLCASSSGPKSSYEQYFGPGTRLTVT.

This clonotype was counted a few times. J is TRBJ2-7 and V is TRBV20-1; D may correspond to TRBD1 or TRBD2 (6 bases each). With 3 bases removed from V and 4 bases from J, the gap between germline ends came to 16 bases. The V gene's germline CDR1 is DFQATT and CDR2 SNEGSKA (reference sequence). The CDR3 runs 14 residues. The CDR3 loop is CSASTLGGIYEQYF. In nucleotides, the CDR3 is TGCAGTGCTAGTACACTGGGGGGCATTTACGAGCAGTACTTC.

The CDR3 bases are TGCAGTGCTAGAGTGTCAGGAATGCAGCCCCAGCATTTT. Translating it yields CSARVSGMQPQHF. The V gene is TRBV20-1, the J gene TRBJ1-5; no clear D gene. The CDR3 is 13 amino acids. Trimming shortened V by 1 base and J by 7 bases, and 11 bases separated the two germline ends. CDR1 DFQATT and CDR2 SNEGSKA come from the germline V gene (reference sequence).

This clonotype was detected a few times. The chain joins TRBV2 to TRBJ2-2, with 11 nucleotides matching TRBD2. CDR3 length: 15 amino acids. Trimming removed 7 bases from V and 6 bases from J; junction bases left unmatched: 7. Looked up from germline, CDR1 is SNHLY and CDR2 is FYNNEI. Here the CDR3 reads CASKLAGGRAGELFF. Written as DNA, the CDR3 is TGTGCCAGCAAGTTAGCGGGGGGGCGAGCCGGGGAGCTGTTTTTT.

In this sample, this clonotype turned up a few times. The chain combines TRBV6-5 with TRBJ2-3, with TRBD1 matching over 7 bases. This CDR3 region has 16 residues. The V gene end was trimmed by 2 bases and the J gene end by 8 bases; junction bases not matched to a gene: 13. The germline CDR1 and CDR2 sequences are MNHEY and SVGAGI. Here the CDR3 reads CASSYKFRGISGTQYF. The DNA for the CDR3 is TGTGCCAGCAGTTACAAATTCAGGGGGATAAGCGGTACGCAGTATTTT.

This clonotype showed up many times. This rearrangement joins TRBV11-3 to TRBJ2-3; 11 positions match TRBD2. The CDR3 runs 16 residues. Per the germline V gene, CDR1 is SGHNT and CDR2 is YENEEA. Trimming cost V 1 base and J 6 bases; bases outside gene matches: 6. The CDR3 DNA reads TGTGCCAGCAGCTTAGTTACTAGCGGGGGCATGGATACGCAGTATTTT. This encodes CASSLVTSGGMDTQYF.

This chain connects TRBV9 to TRBJ2-5, with 10 bases lining up with TRBD2. CDR3 length: 15 amino acids. Germline CDR1 and CDR2: SGDLS and YYNGEE. The trim removed 0 bases at V and 3 bases at J, leaving 2 bases unmatched. CDR3 region: CASSVGTSGKETQYF. The DNA of the CDR3 is TGTGCCAGCAGCGTAGGAACTAGCGGGAAAGAGACCCAGTACTTC. The full variable domain, rest sourced from reference TRBV9 and TRBJ2-5, is DSGVTQTPKHLITATGQRVTLRCSPRSGDLSVYWYQQSLDQGLQFLIQYYNGEERAKGNILERFSAQQFPDLHSELNLSSLELGDSALYFCASSVGTSGKETQYFGPGTRLLVL.

This clonotype has a handful of counts. This chain connects TRBV20-1 to TRBJ2-3; no reliable D call. V was pared by 1 base and J by 2 bases, with 7 bases between. The CDR3 is made up of 13 amino acids. The germline gives CDR1 DFQATT, CDR2 SNEGSKA (reference sequence). The CDR3 is CSARAANTDTQYF. The CDR3 DNA sequence: TGCAGTGCTAGAGCTGCCAACACAGATACGCAGTATTTT.

V and J are TRBV6-1 and TRBJ1-1, with D possibly matching TRBD1 (5 bases). V shed 10 bases and J shed 4 bases, with 16 bases lying between them. This CDR3 has 13 residues. The V gene's germline CDR1 is MNHNS and CDR2 SASEGT. The CDR3 bases are TGTGCCATCGGGCAGGGAAGAGGCACTGAAGCTTTCTTT. Its protein product is CAIGQGRGTEAFF.

This chain uses TRBV3-1 with TRBJ2-2, with unresolved D. This CDR3 is built from 14 residues. Trimming left V 8 bases short and J 3 bases short, with 13 bases between. The germline V gene encodes CDR1 LGHDT and CDR2 YNNKEL (reference sequence). The DNA of the CDR3 is TGTGCCAGCCAGACCAGATCGGACACCGGGGAGCTGTTTTTT. It is translated as CASQTRSDTGELFF.

This clonotype came up many times. This rearrangement joins TRBV7-2 to TRBJ2-3, with TRBD2 identical over 9 bases. This CDR3 has 17 amino acids. Germline CDR1 and CDR2: SGHTA and FQGNSA. J was trimmed by 2 bases and V by 1 base; bases with no gene match: 7. This CDR3 reads CASSLVGLAGNTDTQYF. CDR3 DNA: TGTGCCAGCAGCTTAGTAGGTCTAGCGGGGAACACAGATACGCAGTATTTT.

At least ten counts were recorded for this clonotype. The rearrangement uses TRBV25-1 and TRBJ2-3; D is uncertain. The CDR3 is made up of 14 amino acids. Between the trimmed V and J ends, which lost 2 bases and 2 bases, there was a span of 8 bases. In germline, CDR1 is MGHDK, CDR2 SYGVNS. CDR3 DNA: TGTGCCAGCAGTGAAATAACATTCACAGATACGCAGTATTTT. Translation gives CASSEITFTDTQYF.

The gene calls are TRBV20-1 and TRBJ2-7; 9 bases are a match to TRBD2. Unmatched junction bases numbered 16, after V lost 6 bases and J lost 7 bases. The germline V gene encodes CDR1 DFQATT and CDR2 SNEGSKA (reference sequence). This CDR3 has 15 residues. The CDR3 DNA follows: TGCAGTGCCCCGCCCCGGGCGGGGGGGCTGAAGGAGCAGTACTTC. This sequence encodes CSAPPRAGGLKEQYF.

The V call is TRBV4-3, the J call TRBJ1-1, with D possibly TRBD1 on 6 matching bases. Germline CDR1 LGHNA, CDR2 YSLEER. V was pared by 0 bases and J by 1 base, with 9 bases between. There are 15 residues in the CDR3. The CDR3 sequence: CASSQDGQWNTEAFF. The DNA of the CDR3 is TGCGCCAGCAGCCAAGATGGACAGTGGAACACTGAAGCTTTCTTT.

The rearrangement uses TRBV7-2 and TRBJ1-1; D unresolved. V lost 7 bases, J lost 0 bases, and 9 bases lay in between. This CDR3 has 13 residues. Germline values: CDR1 SGHTA, CDR2 FQGNSA. CDR3 region: CASNYQLNTEAFF. Written as DNA, the CDR3 is TGTGCCAGCAATTACCAGCTGAACACTGAAGCTTTCTTT.

The chain carries TRBV20-1 and TRBJ2-3, with D perhaps TRBD1 (6 bases). This CDR3 region has 13 residues. Germline CDR1 is DFQATT and CDR2 is SNEGSKA (reference sequence). Trimming left V 1 base short and J 3 bases short, with 8 bases between. CDR3 DNA sequence: TGCAGTGCTAGAGTGGGGGCGACAGATACGCAGTATTTT. It translates to CSARVGATDTQYF.